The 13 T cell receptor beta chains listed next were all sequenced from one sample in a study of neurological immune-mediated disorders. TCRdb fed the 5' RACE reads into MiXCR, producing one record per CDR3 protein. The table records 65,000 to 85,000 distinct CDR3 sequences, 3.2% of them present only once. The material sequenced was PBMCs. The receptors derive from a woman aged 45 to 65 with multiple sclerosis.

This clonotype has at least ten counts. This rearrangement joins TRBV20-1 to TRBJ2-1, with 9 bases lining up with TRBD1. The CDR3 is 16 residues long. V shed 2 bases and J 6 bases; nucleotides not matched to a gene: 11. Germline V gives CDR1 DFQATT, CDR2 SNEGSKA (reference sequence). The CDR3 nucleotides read TGCAGTGCTAGAAGTACCGGGACAGGGAACGTCAATGAGCAGTTCTTC. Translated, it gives CSARSTGTGNVNEQFF.

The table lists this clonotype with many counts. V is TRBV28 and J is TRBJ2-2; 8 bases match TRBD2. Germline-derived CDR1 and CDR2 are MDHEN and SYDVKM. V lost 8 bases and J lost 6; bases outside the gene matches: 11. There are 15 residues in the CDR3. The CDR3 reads CASGRSGSGAGELFF. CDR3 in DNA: TGTGCCAGCGGAAGGAGCGGGAGTGGGGCCGGGGAGCTGTTTTTT.

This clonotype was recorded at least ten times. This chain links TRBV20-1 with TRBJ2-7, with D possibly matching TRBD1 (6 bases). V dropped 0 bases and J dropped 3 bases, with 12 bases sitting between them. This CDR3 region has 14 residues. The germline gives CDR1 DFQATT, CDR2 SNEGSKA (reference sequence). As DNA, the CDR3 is TGCAGTGCTAGAGATCATAGGGGGAGCTACGAGCAGTACTTC. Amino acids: CSARDHRGSYEQYF.

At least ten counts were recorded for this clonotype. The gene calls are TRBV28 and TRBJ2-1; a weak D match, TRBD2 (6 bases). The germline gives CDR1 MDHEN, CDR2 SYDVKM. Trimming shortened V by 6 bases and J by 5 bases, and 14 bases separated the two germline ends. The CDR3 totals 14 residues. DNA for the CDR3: TGTGCCAGCAGCTCGGGACTCAAGAACAATGAGCAGTTCTTC. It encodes CASSSGLKNNEQFF.

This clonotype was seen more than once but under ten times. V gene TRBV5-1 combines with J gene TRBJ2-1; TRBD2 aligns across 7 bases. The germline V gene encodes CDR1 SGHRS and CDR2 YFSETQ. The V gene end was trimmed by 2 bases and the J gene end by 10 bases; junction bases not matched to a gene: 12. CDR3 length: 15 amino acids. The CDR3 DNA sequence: TGCGCCAGCAGCTTCCGGGGGAGGGCCTTCGGGGAGCAGTTCTTC. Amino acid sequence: CASSFRGRAFGEQFF.

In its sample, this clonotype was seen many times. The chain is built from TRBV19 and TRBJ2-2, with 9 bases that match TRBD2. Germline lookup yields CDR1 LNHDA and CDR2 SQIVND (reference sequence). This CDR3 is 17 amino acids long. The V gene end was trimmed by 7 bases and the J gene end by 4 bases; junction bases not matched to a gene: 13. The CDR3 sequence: CASMSSGRLLGTGELFF. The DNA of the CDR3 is TGTGCCAGTATGTCCAGCGGGAGGCTCTTGGGCACCGGGGAGCTGTTTTTT. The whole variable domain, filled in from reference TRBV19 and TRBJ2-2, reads DGGITQSPKYLFRKEGQNVTLSCEQNLNHDAMYWYRQDPGQGLRLIYYSQIVNDFQKGDIAEGYSVSREKKESFPLTVTSAQKNPTAFYLCASMSSGRLLGTGELFFGEGSRLTVL.

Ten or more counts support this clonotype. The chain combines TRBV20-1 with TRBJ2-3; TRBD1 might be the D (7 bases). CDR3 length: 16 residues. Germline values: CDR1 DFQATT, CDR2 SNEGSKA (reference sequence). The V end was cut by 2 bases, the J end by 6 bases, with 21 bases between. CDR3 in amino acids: CSARTAGGGLSDTQYF. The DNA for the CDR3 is TGCAGTGCTAGAACGGCAGGGGGAGGCTTGTCCGATACGCAGTATTTT.

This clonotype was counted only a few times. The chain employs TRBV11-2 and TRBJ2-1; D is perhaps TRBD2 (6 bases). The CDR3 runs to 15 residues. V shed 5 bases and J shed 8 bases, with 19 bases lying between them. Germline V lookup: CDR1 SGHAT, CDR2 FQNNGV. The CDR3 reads CASSQWRVEIDEQFF. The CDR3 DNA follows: TGTGCCAGCAGCCAGTGGAGGGTAGAGATTGATGAGCAGTTCTTC.

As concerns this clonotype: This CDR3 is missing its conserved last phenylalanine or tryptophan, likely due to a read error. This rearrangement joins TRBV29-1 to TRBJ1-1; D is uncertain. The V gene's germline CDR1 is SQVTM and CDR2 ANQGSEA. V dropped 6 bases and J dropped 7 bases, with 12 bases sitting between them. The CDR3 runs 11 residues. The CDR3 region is CSVVDGVEAFN. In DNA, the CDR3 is TGCAGCGTAGTTGACGGAGTTGAAGCTTTCAAT.

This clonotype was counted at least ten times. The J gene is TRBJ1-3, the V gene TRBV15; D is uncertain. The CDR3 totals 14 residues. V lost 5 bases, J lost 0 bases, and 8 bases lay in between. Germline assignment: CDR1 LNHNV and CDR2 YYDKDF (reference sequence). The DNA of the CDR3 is TGTGCCACCAGCTCGGGTGTCTCTGGAAACACCATATATTTT. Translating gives CATSSGVSGNTIYF. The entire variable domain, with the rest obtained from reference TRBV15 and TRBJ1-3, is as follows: DAMVIQNPRYQVTQFGKPVTLSCSQTLNHNVMYWYQQKSSQAPKLLFHYYDKDFNNEADTPDNFQSRRPNTSFCFLDIRSPGLGDTAMYLCATSSGVSGNTIYFGEGSWLTVV.

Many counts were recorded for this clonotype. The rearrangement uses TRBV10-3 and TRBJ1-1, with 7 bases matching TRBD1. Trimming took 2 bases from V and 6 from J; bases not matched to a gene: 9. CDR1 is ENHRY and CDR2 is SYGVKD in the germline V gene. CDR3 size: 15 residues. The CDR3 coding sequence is TGTGCCATCAGTGAGATAACTACAGGGGAGGCTGAAGCTTTCTTT. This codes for CAISEITTGEAEAFF.

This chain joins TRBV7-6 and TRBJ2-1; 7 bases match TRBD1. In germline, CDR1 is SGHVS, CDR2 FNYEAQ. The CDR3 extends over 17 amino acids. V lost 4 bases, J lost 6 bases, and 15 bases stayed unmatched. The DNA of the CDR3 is TGTGCCAGCAGCTCCGGTTTCTTGGCAGGGGGTTCCAATGAGCAGTTCTTC. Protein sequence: CASSSGFLAGGSNEQFF.

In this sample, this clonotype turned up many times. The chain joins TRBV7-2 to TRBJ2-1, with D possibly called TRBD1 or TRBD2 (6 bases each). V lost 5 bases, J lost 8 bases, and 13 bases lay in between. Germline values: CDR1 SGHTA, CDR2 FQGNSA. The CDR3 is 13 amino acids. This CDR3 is CASSPHRDYEQFF. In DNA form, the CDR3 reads TGTGCCAGCAGCCCCCACAGGGACTATGAGCAGTTCTTC.